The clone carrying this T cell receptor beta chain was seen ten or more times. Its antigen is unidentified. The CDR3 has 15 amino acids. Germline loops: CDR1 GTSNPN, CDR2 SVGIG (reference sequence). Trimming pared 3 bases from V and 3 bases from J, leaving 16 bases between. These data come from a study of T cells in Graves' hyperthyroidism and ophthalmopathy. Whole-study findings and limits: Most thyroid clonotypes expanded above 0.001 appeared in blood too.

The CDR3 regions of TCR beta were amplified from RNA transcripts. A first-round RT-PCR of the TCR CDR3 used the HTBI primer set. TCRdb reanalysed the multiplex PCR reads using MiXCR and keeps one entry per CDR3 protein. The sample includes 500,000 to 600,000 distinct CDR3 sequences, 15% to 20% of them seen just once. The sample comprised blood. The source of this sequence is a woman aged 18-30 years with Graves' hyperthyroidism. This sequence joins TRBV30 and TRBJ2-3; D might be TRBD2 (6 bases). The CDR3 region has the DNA TGTGCCTGGAGCCAAGGGTGGCGGGAAACAGATACGCAGTATTTT. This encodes CAWSQGWRETDTQYF.